This TCR beta chain derives from a study of T cell responses to AZD1222 COVID-19 vaccine. V gave up 6 bases and J gave up 2 bases; unmatched junction bases: 7. The CDR3 covers 16 residues. Germline CDR1 reads SGHTA; CDR2 reads FQGTGA. TCRdb's copy holds only in-frame clones and misses some; the assay was immunoSEQ multiplex PCR. Counted here are over 150,000 clones, over 85% occurring once; the ten biggest clones make up around 0.97%. Specimen: peripheral blood, collected 28 days after the second dose of the MenACWY control vaccine. This sequence originates from an adult who received the MenACWY meningococcal vaccine as a control. V and J are TRBV7-3 and TRBJ2-2, with 9 bases matching TRBD1. The CDR3 coding sequence is TGTGCCAGCAGACTTACAGGGGGCCCCAACACCGGGGAGCTGTTTTTT. Amino acids: CASRLTGGPNTGELFF.